This TCR beta chain was obtained from a study of technical replicates of blood from several donors. The germline CDR1 and CDR2 sequences are SGHRS and YFSETQ. V lost 5 bases to trimming and J lost 4 bases, with 6 bases between them. There are 12 residues in the CDR3. Data came from immunoSEQ multiplex PCR; TCRdb stores just in-frame clones and leaves some out. The table records around 70,000 clones, approximately 97% of them present only once. Material for sequencing was T cells isolated from PBMCs. The receptor's source is a human donor in good health. The chain carries TRBV5-1 and TRBJ1-4; D not certain. The CDR3 loop is CASSFNNEKLFF. Written as DNA, the CDR3 is TGCGCCAGCAGTTTCAATAATGAAAAACTGTTTTTT.